This T cell receptor beta chain stems from a study of blood T cell repertoires in COVID-19. Study information: Donors in the United States, Italy and Spain gave samples during acute or convalescent COVID-19.

How the authors handled the data: Amplification of reference gene primers was used by the study to estimate nucleated cell counts. Clones were sequenced by immunoSEQ multiplex PCR, and TCRdb holds only the in-frame ones, with some missing. That table supplies the V and J calls and clone size; D and trimming were determined from the DNA. Among about 120,000 clones listed, around 81% were seen once. Germline-derived CDR1 and CDR2 are SGHTA and FQGTGA. The CDR3 has 15 residues. V lost 5 bases to trimming and J lost 2 bases; unmatched junction nucleotides: 8. Seattle's enrolled individuals joined amid active infection and were then monitored longitudinally.

The chain recombines TRBV7-3 with TRBJ1-2, with 7 nucleotides matching TRBD1. The sequenced material came from peripheral blood. This TCR was recovered from a man aged 30 to 45 with COVID-19, enrolled during active disease. The CDR3 spells CASSQGGRGNYGYTF. The CDR3 nucleotides read TGTGCCAGCAGCCAAGGGGGCCGGGGCAACTATGGCTACACCTTC.